This is a list of T cell receptor beta chains from one sample in a study of blood T cell repertoires in COVID-19. Clones were read by immunoSEQ multiplex PCR, and TCRdb kept only the in-frame ones, dropping some. The sample contains some 77,000 clones, 70% to 90% of which appear only once. The sequenced sample was peripheral blood. The receptor set was obtained from a young man with acute or convalescent COVID-19. The CDR3 runs from the conserved cysteine through the conserved F or W. Fields, in order: V gene, D gene, clone size, J gene, CDR3 DNA, CDR3 protein. A D gene is named only where the DNA matches it firmly. Some rows mark clone size as missing; the rest say once, few, many or name a class of expanded clone.

TRBV7-9	NA	NA	TRBJ1-3	TGTGCCAGCAGCCCCTCGACAGCAAACACCATATATTTT	CASSPSTANTIYF
TRBV19	TRBD1	NA	TRBJ1-2	TGTGCCAGTATCAGGGGGCGAGGCTACACCTTC	CASIRGRGYTF
TRBV7-9	NA	NA	TRBJ1-2	TGTGCCAGCAGCTTAGGGGGGGAAGTATACTATGGCTACACCTTC	CASSLGGEVYYGYTF
TRBV2	NA	NA	TRBJ2-7	TGTGCCAGCAGTGTACTTGGGCCGTTCAGCTCCTACGAGCAGTACTTC	CASSVLGPFSSYEQYF
TRBV19	TRBD1	NA	TRBJ1-2	TGTGCCAGTACTCCATCGTGGGCGGGACAGAGCTATGGCTACACCTTC	CASTPSWAGQSYGYTF
TRBV6-4	TRBD1	NA	TRBJ2-7	TGTGCCAGCAGACCGGAGGGACAGGGGATCCCGTGCGAGCAGTACTTC	CASRPEGQGIPCEQYF
TRBV6-5	TRBD1	NA	TRBJ2-2	TGTGCCAGCAGCACGACGTGGGACAGCACCGGGGAGCTGTTTTTT	CASSTTWDSTGELFF
TRBV11-2	NA	NA	TRBJ1-5	TGTGCCAGCAGCTTATACCAGGGGAAGCCCCAGCATTTT	CASSLYQGKPQHF
TRBV3-1/TRBV3-2	TRBD2	NA	TRBJ2-2	TGTGCCAGCAGCCAAGATCGGGTGGGGGGGTCCCGGGAGCTGTTTTTT	CASSQDRVGGSRELFF
TRBV19	TRBD1	once	TRBJ1-5	TGTGCCAGTAGTATAGCCCCGCCCGGGACAGGAAATCAGCCCCAGCATTTT	CASSIAPPGTGNQPQHF
TRBV19	TRBD2	NA	TRBJ2-3	TGTGCCAGCGCCCGGGCGGGAGGAACAGATACGCAGTATTTT	CASARAGGTDTQYF
TRBV6-5	NA	many	TRBJ2-7	TGTGCCAGCAGTTACTCGACTACTGGTGAGCAGTACTTC	CASSYSTTGEQYF
TRBV19	NA	NA	TRBJ1-5	TGTGCCAGTACTAAAAGTGGGAGATCCCGTAATCAGCCCCAGCATTTT	CASTKSGRSRNQPQHF
TRBV6-5	TRBD1	NA	TRBJ1-1	TGTGCCTCGAGGGACAGCGAGAACACTGAAGCTTTCTTT	CASRDSENTEAFF
TRBV2	NA	NA	TRBJ1-3	TGTGCCAGCAGTGACGGGAGTGGAAACACCATATATTTT	CASSDGSGNTIYF
TRBV11-2	NA	NA	TRBJ2-7	TGTGCCAGCAGCTTAGAGAGCCCCGAGCAGTACTTC	CASSLESPEQYF
TRBV6-4	TRBD1	NA	TRBJ2-3	TGTGCCAGCAGCGCCGGGACAGGGAAGCCAGATACGCAGTATTTT	CASSAGTGKPDTQYF
TRBV27	TRBD2	NA	TRBJ2-6	TGTGCCAGCAGTACTAGCGGGAGAGCTGGGGCCAACGTCCTGACTTTC	CASSTSGRAGANVLTF
TRBV9	NA	NA	TRBJ2-2	TGTGCCAGCAGCGTAGACGAGGGGGGGTACACCGGGGAGCTGTTTTTT	CASSVDEGGYTGELFF
TRBV7-6	NA	NA	TRBJ2-1	TGTGCCAGCAGCTTAGTGGGGGACACCAATGAGCAGTTCTTC	CASSLVGDTNEQFF
TRBV28	TRBD1	once	TRBJ1-3	TGTGCCAGCAGCCTGACAGGGCGGTCTGGAAACACCATATATTTT	CASSLTGRSGNTIYF
TRBV5-6	TRBD1	NA	TRBJ2-7	TGTGCCAGCAGCCCCTCCGGGACAGGGCTGTCCTACGAGCAGTACTTC	CASSPSGTGLSYEQYF
TRBV7-2	TRBD2	NA	TRBJ2-5	TGTGCCAGCAGCACCCTAGCGGGCCATGAGACCCAGTACTTC	CASSTLAGHETQYF
TRBV30	TRBD2	once	TRBJ2-7	TGTGCCTGGAGTGTAGCGGGGGTGTCCTACGAGCAGTACTTC	CAWSVAGVSYEQYF
TRBV2	NA	NA	TRBJ1-5	TGTGCCAGCAAGGGCAATGGGGCAAGCAATCAGCCCCAGCATTTT	CASKGNGASNQPQHF
TRBV5-4	NA	few	TRBJ1-6	TGTGCCAGCAGCTTGGTGGAGACAGCGACAAATTCACCCCTCCACTTT	CASSLVETATNSPLHF
TRBV19	TRBD2	NA	TRBJ2-7	TGTGCCAGTAGTGTACTTCGACTAGCGGGGGTCTACGAGCAGTACTTC	CASSVLRLAGVYEQYF
TRBV5-1	TRBD1	NA	TRBJ1-2	TGCGCCAGCAGCGGGACAGGGAATGGCTACACCTTC	CASSGTGNGYTF
TRBV3-1/TRBV3-2	NA	NA	TRBJ2-7	TGTGCCAGCAGCCAAGATCGCGAGCAGTACTTC	CASSQDREQYF
TRBV28	TRBD1	NA	TRBJ2-2	TGTGCCAGCAATCTACAGGGGCGGAACACCGGGGAGCTGTTTTTT	CASNLQGRNTGELFF
TRBV3-1/TRBV3-2	TRBD2	once	TRBJ2-7	TGTGCCAGCAGACCGGGACTAGCGGGGTACGAGCAGTACTTC	CASRPGLAGYEQYF
TRBV7-3	NA	NA	TRBJ2-5	TGTGCCAGCAGCTTAAAAGCGAGGGAGACCCAGTACTTC	CASSLKARETQYF
TRBV30	NA	once	TRBJ1-5	TGTGCCTGGACCAGTAATAGCAATCAGCCCCAGCATTTT	CAWTSNSNQPQHF
TRBV7-2	NA	NA	TRBJ1-4	TGTGCCAGCAGCTTAGGAGGGATAACTAATGAAAAACTGTTTTTT	CASSLGGITNEKLFF
TRBV11-2	TRBD1	NA	TRBJ1-2	TGTGCCAGCAGTCTAGACAGGGGGGATGGCTACACCTTC	CASSLDRGDGYTF
TRBV7-2	NA	NA	TRBJ1-1	TGTGCCAGCAGCTCGGGGTCTTACATGAACACTGAAGCTTTCTTT	CASSSGSYMNTEAFF
TRBV6-1	NA	NA	TRBJ2-3	TGTGCCAGCAGTGAAGTTTGGGAGACTCGCACAGATACGCAGTATTTT	CASSEVWETRTDTQYF
TRBV28	NA	NA	TRBJ2-7	TGTGCCACCCGAGGCCGGGGGTACGAGCAGTACTTC	CATRGRGYEQYF
TRBV7-3	TRBD1	once	TRBJ2-2	TGTGCCAGCAGCAGGGGGCTTGACGGGGAGCTGTTTTTT	CASSRGLDGELFF
TRBV30	TRBD1	NA	TRBJ1-4	TGTGCCTGGAGTAAATCACCGGGACAGGAAAAACTGTTTTTT	CAWSKSPGQEKLFF
TRBV5-8	NA	NA	TRBJ2-7	TGTGCCAGCAGCTTCTCCAGGGTCTCCTACGAGCAGTACTTC	CASSFSRVSYEQYF
TRBV5-1	TRBD1	few	TRBJ2-3	TGCGCCAGCAGCGTGACAGGGGGCGGCACAGATACGCAGTATTTT	CASSVTGGGTDTQYF
TRBV6-6	NA	few	TRBJ1-4	TGTGCCAGCAGCCTACAGACAACTAATGAAAAACTGTTTTTT	CASSLQTTNEKLFF
TRBV7-3	TRBD2	NA	TRBJ2-3	TGTGCCAGCAGCAGGACTAGCGGGATTACAGATACGCAGTATTTT	CASSRTSGITDTQYF
TRBV5-6	TRBD2	NA	TRBJ2-3	TGTGCCAGCAGCCGGACTAGCGGGAGGGATACGCAGTATTTT	CASSRTSGRDTQYF
TRBV19	TRBD2	NA	TRBJ2-3	TGTGCCAGTAGTATACTAGCGGGAGGGCCATCAGATACGCAGTATTTT	CASSILAGGPSDTQYF
TRBV11-2	NA	NA	TRBJ1-1	TGTGCCAGCAGCGACAGGTTGGCGACTGAAGCTTTCTTT	CASSDRLATEAFF
TRBV6-2/TRBV6-3	NA	few	TRBJ1-5	TGTGCCAGCAGTTATTGGCAGGGGAATCAGCCCCAGCATTTT	CASSYWQGNQPQHF
TRBV30	TRBD2	NA	TRBJ2-2	TGTGCCTGGAGTACCGGACTAGGTTTGGAGCTGTTTTTT	CAWSTGLGLELFF
TRBV24-1	NA	NA	TRBJ1-5	TGTGCCACCAGTGTACAGGGCTATAGTCAGCCCCAGCATTTT	CATSVQGYSQPQHF
TRBV7-9	NA	NA	TRBJ2-7	TGTGCCAGCAGCTTTCGACGGACTTCCTACGAGCAGTACTTC	CASSFRRTSYEQYF
TRBV5-5	TRBD2	once	TRBJ2-2	TGTGCCAGCAGCTTGTATGTAGCGGGAGGGCAAAGGGAGCTGTTTTTT	CASSLYVAGGQRELFF